A selection of T cell receptor beta chains follows, all from one sample in a study. TCRdb analysed the reads with MiXCR anew, one entry per CDR3 protein. The repertoire consists of about 7,100 distinct CDR3 sequences, with roughly 32% occurring once and the leading ten covering more than 20%. Sequencing was carried out using blood. All receptors derive from a human donor. Both conserved end residues are part of each CDR3. The D gene is left open where the match is weak. Expanded clones are given a class, and other clones once, few, many or no size at all.

D,J,size,length,V,DNA,CDR3
NA,TRBJ2-2,medium-sized,15,TRBV30,TGTGCCTGGAGTGTACGGGTGAGAGACACCGGGGAGCTGTTTTTT,CAWSVRVRDTGELFF
NA,TRBJ2-7,few,15,TRBV14,TGTGCCAGCAGCCAACCGTTCCAGCGCATCTACGAGCAGTACTTC,CASSQPFQRIYEQYF
NA,TRBJ2-7,medium-sized,12,TRBV29-1,TGCAGCGTTGAGGGTAGGGGCTACGAGCAGTACTTC,CSVEGRGYEQYF
TRBD2,TRBJ2-3,few,16,TRBV29-1,TGCAGCGTTGAAGGGGCTAGCGGGAGATCCCCAGATACGCAGTATTTT,CSVEGASGRSPDTQYF
TRBD1,TRBJ1-4,many,15,TRBV30,TGTGCCTGGAGCGGATTCAGGGGGGCTAATGAAAAACTGTTTTTT,CAWSGFRGANEKLFF
TRBD2,TRBJ2-1,medium-sized,15,TRBV29-1,TGCAGCGCCGAATCCACTAGCGGGAGGGGCAATGAGCAGTTCTTC,CSAESTSGRGNEQFF
NA,TRBJ2-2,many,17,TRBV27,TGTGCCAGCACCAAAGGGGGACTCTCCCTGAACACCGGGGAGCTGTTTTTT,CASTKGGLSLNTGELFF
TRBD2,TRBJ2-1,medium-sized,15,TRBV29-1,TGCAGCGGGGGACTAGCGGGAGTTGGTGGGAATGAGCAGTTCTTC,CSGGLAGVGGNEQFF
TRBD1,TRBJ1-2,medium-sized,11,TRBV29-1,TGCAGCGCAGAGGGGACAGGACGATGCACCTTC,CSAEGTGRCTF
TRBD1,TRBJ2-5,few,14,TRBV29-1,TGCAGCGTTTCTACCGGGACAGAGGGCGAGACCCAGTACTTC,CSVSTGTEGETQYF
TRBD1,TRBJ1-2,medium-sized,11,TRBV29-1,TGCAGCGTTCGACAGGGGCAAGGCTACACCTTC,CSVRQGQGYTF
NA,TRBJ2-7,NA,15,TRBV4-2,TGTGCCAGCAGCCAAGCTGCGACAGGAGGCTACGAGCAGTACTTC,CASSQAATGGYEQYF
NA,TRBJ2-2,NA,12,TRBV6-2/TRBV6-3,TGTGCCAGCAGTTCGATAAGCGGGGAGCTGTTTTTT,CASSSISGELFF
NA,TRBJ1-1,medium-sized,16,TRBV5-1,TGCGCCAGCAGCTTGGTGCCAGGGGACACGAACACTGAAGCTTTCTTT,CASSLVPGDTNTEAFF
TRBD1,TRBJ1-2,many,16,TRBV4-2,TGTGCCAGCAGCCACAACTTACCAGGGGGCGGCTATGGCTACACCTTC,CASSHNLPGGGYGYTF
NA,TRBJ1-5,medium-sized,14,TRBV19,TGTGCCAGTGGGCCACAGGGCTCTTCCCAGCCCCAGCATTTT,CASGPQGSSQPQHF
TRBD1,TRBJ1-4,medium-sized,15,TRBV20-1,TGCAGTGCTCCCGGGATGACAGGGATTCCTGAAAAACTGTTTTTT,CSAPGMTGIPEKLFF
NA,TRBJ2-7,many,13,TRBV18,TGTGCCAGCTCACCACAAGGAGGCGGCGAGCAGTACTTC,CASSPQGGGEQYF
NA,TRBJ1-1,medium-sized,11,TRBV29-1,TGCAGCGTTTCCCCAGGCACTGAAGCTTTCTTT,CSVSPGTEAFF
NA,TRBJ1-2,many,13,TRBV29-1,TGCAGCGTTGAGAGGACGGGAAGCTATGGCTACACCTTC,CSVERTGSYGYTF
TRBD2,TRBJ2-7,few,15,TRBV18,TGTGCCAGCTCACCAACTAGCGGGAGAAGCTACGAGCAGTACTTC,CASSPTSGRSYEQYF
TRBD1,TRBJ2-3,medium-sized,14,TRBV12-3/TRBV12-4,TGTGCCAGCAGCCTGACAGGGAAAACAGATACGCAGTATTTT,CASSLTGKTDTQYF
NA,TRBJ1-2,NA,11,TRBV29-1,TGCAGCGTTGACCAGGGAGATGGCTACACCTTC,CSVDQGDGYTF
NA,TRBJ2-5,few,15,TRBV18,TGTGCCAGCTCACCCCGACAGGACAGCCAAGAGACCCAGTACTTC,CASSPRQDSQETQYF
NA,TRBJ2-2,once,13,TRBV28,NA,CASRDRTPGSCFF
NA,TRBJ2-7,many,14,TRBV20-1,TGCAGTGCTAGAGATCGGAGTGAGGTCGACGAGCAGTACTTC,CSARDRSEVDEQYF
TRBD2,TRBJ2-7,many,14,TRBV6-6,TGTGCCAGCAGTTACTCGAAGCGGGACTACGAGCAGTACTTC,CASSYSKRDYEQYF
NA,TRBJ1-4,NA,8,TRBV29-1,TGCAGCGGTGAAAAACTGTTTTTT,CSGEKLFF
NA,TRBJ2-1,medium-sized,11,TRBV6-2/TRBV6-3,TGTGCCAGCAGTCAATACAATGAGCAGTTCTTC,CASSQYNEQFF
NA,TRBJ2-7,NA,11,TRBV4-2,TGTGCCAGCAGCCAAGGGGTCGAGCAGTACTTC,CASSQGVEQYF
NA,TRBJ2-1,medium-sized,13,TRBV14,TGTGCCAGCAGCTCGAGCGGTTACAATGAGCAGTTCTTC,CASSSSGYNEQFF
NA,TRBJ2-2,medium-sized,11,TRBV6-1,TGTGCCAGCACGAACACCGGGGAGCTGTTTTTT,CASTNTGELFF
TRBD2,TRBJ2-3,NA,15,TRBV20-1,TGCAGTGCTGCTTGGACTAGCGGTCTCACAGATACGCAGTATTTT,CSAAWTSGLTDTQYF
NA,TRBJ1-6,medium-sized,17,TRBV4-2,TGTGCCAGCAGCCAAGTCGCAGGGCAGACCGGGGATTCACCCCTCCACTTT,CASSQVAGQTGDSPLHF
NA,TRBJ1-5,NA,14,TRBV29-1,TGCAGCGTTGAAGATGGGGACGGCAATCAGCCCCAGCATTTT,CSVEDGDGNQPQHF